This TCR beta chain derives from a study of control samples from healthy donors and cancer patients. Using immunoSEQ multiplex PCR, the repertoire was profiled, and TCRdb retains in-frame clones only, with some absent. The data hold over 150,000 clones, with more than 85% observed a single time. V lost 1 base and J 8 bases, leaving 20 bases between the germline ends. This CDR3 has 17 amino acids. CDR1 and CDR2 (germline): MNHNS, SASEGT. Sequencing was done on a sample of blood. V is TRBV6-1 and J is TRBJ1-4; D is unclear. The source of this sequence is a woman aged 35 to 49 in good health. The CDR3 region is CASSEEEGSEEGEKLFF. The CDR3 region has the DNA TGTGCCAGCAGTGAAGAAGAAGGGTCAGAAGAAGGGGAAAAACTGTTTTTT.